This T cell receptor beta chain is drawn from a study of cytomegalovirus exposure and HLA in healthy donors. Whole-study results and caveats: In an earlier analysis, about 87% or about 30%: the productive usage of most TCR beta V segments. TCR beta sequences reportedly predicted the HLA-A and HLA-B alleles of most subjects accurately.

The donors comprised healthy bone marrow donors. Concerning this clone: Its antigen remains unidentified.

Trimming stripped 8 bases from V and 4 bases from J, with 17 bases between. This CDR3 is 15 amino acids long. The germline V gene has CDR1 SEHNR and CDR2 FQNEAQ (reference sequence). Both 60 Vbeta primers and 13 Jbeta primers went into the PCR. The table came from immunoSEQ multiplex PCR; TCRdb's copy has only in-frame clones and leaves some out. The table shows approximately 160,000 clones, with approximately 77% occurring only once. The rearrangement joins TRBV7-9 to TRBJ2-2; D may be TRBD1 (6 bases). The sequenced sample consisted of PBMCs. The sequence was obtained from a male donor in good health and CMV-seronegative. DNA for the CDR3: TGTGCCAGCGAGATCTGGCACAGGGCCACCGGGGAGCTGTTTTTT. Protein product: CASEIWHRATGELFF.